The clone carrying this T cell receptor beta chain was recorded once. V lost 1 base and J 0 bases, leaving 7 bases between the germline ends. Germline lookup yields CDR1 SGHDT and CDR2 YYEEEE. The CDR3 has 15 residues. Here immunoSEQ multiplex PCR was the method, and the copy in TCRdb shows in-frame clones only, minus some. Among more than 100,000 clones, 90% were seen once, and the ten largest hold 0.9% to 1.2%. The entry originates in a study of OX40 agonist ivuxolimab in advanced cancers. About the study: In this cohort, patients received ivuxolimab, an agonistic anti-OX40 (CD134) antibody.

The material sequenced was CD4+ or CD8+ T cells sorted from blood, taken in a trial of the OX40 agonist ivuxolimab. The V and J genes are TRBV5-6 and TRBJ2-2; TRBD1 is a possible D gene (5 bases). This sequence was found in an adult with an advanced solid tumor such as melanoma, head and neck, liver or kidney cancer. The CDR3 loop reads CASSLRTTNTGELFF. DNA of the CDR3: TGTGCCAGCAGCTTGCGGACAACGAACACCGGGGAGCTGTTTTTT. Looking up the rest from reference TRBV5-6 and TRBJ2-2 gives the full variable domain: DAGVTQSPTHLIKTRGQQVTLRCSPKSGHDTVSWYQQALGQGPQFIFQYYEEEERQRGNFPDRFSGHQFPNYSSELNVNALLLGDSALYLCASSLRTTNTGELFFGEGSRLTVL.